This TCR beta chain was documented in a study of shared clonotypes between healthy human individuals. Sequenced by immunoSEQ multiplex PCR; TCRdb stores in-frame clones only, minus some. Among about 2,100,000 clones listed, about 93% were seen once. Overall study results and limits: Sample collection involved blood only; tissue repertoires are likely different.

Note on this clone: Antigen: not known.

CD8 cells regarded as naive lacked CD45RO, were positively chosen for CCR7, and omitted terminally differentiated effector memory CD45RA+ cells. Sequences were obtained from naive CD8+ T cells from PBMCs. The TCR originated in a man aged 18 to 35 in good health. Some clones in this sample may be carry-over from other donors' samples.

The CDR3 is CASSSPGPAYNEQFF. In nucleotides, the CDR3 is TGTGCCAGCAGCTCACCGGGCCCTGCCTACAATGAGCAGTTCTTC. The chain links TRBV7-8 to TRBJ2-1; D remains ambiguous. This CDR3 is 15 amino acids long. V shed 4 bases and J shed 2 bases, with 12 bases lying between them. The V gene's germline CDR1 is SGHVS and CDR2 FQNEAQ.